Described below is a single T cell receptor beta chain sequence and its context. Its specificity is unknown. This specimen comes from a study of cytomegalovirus exposure and HLA in healthy donors. General study findings and limits: Sequencing had likely introduced a cluster of highly shared sequence variants as an artifact. With later analysis, a missense DCLRE1C variant became linked to TCR beta V- and J-gene trimming. Later on, an analysis tied about 17,000 TCR beta sequences to HLA alleles at 0.05 false discovery rate. In a later analysis, HLA-associated beta chains showed higher expansion and lower generation probabilities than comparable chains.

The PCR used 60 Vbeta and 13 Jbeta primers. Assay: immunoSEQ multiplex PCR; the TCRdb copy retains only in-frame clones and omits some. This sample carries 200,000 to 250,000 clones, with about 1% going to the ten biggest clones. Losses at the gene ends were 6 bases for V and 8 bases for J; bases not matched to a gene: 11. The CDR3 consists of 15 residues. Germline loops: CDR1 MDHEN, CDR2 SYDVKM. The receptor's source is a woman aged 25-40 years in good health and CMV-seropositive. J is TRBJ2-1 and V is TRBV28; 9 bases are shared with TRBD1. The sample was PBMCs. CDR3 amino acids: CASRSWGTGSHEQFF. The CDR3 coding sequence is TGTGCCAGCAGGTCCTGGGGGACAGGGTCCCATGAGCAGTTCTTC.